Sequencing of this T cell receptor (beta chain) was carried out in a study of blood T cells in healthy people across ages. Study results and caveats: Versus aged donors, long-lived donors had higher diversity and more naive CD4+ cells.

With respect to this clonotype: Its antigen is as yet unknown.

Alongside a J-beta primer mix, a sample-barcoded 5' primer served in a second PCR lasting 7 to 11 cycles. MiXCR was run by TCRdb on the 5' RACE reads, yielding one entry per CDR3 protein. Of roughly 1.6 million distinct CDR3 sequences listed, about 35% are singletons. Trimming stripped 5 bases from V and 2 bases from J, with 11 bases between. The CDR3 runs to 14 residues. Germline lookup yields CDR1 LNHNV and CDR2 YYDKDF (reference sequence). Each sample gave at least 6.5 million isolated PBMCs. Sequenced sample: blood. J is TRBJ2-3 and V is TRBV15; D gene unclear. This clonotype was sampled from a young woman in good health. Here the CDR3 DNA reads TGTGCCACCAGCCCCGGTCAGTTCACAGATACGCAGTATTTT. Its translation: CATSPGQFTDTQYF.